Each of the 27 T cell receptor beta chains below was sequenced from the same sample in a study of diagnostic markers for celiac disease. TCRdb re-called the reads, yielding one record per CDR3 amino acid sequence without DNA. The table counts under 4,000 distinct CDR3 sequences; roughly 10% lies in the top ten. Source material: either unsorted cells or a sorted T cell fraction (not recorded which). The receptors come from a human donor. This table probably holds off-target reads from a library built for another chain.

According to its frequency, this clonotype is medium-sized (0.01 to 0.1%). The rearrangement joins TRBV15 to TRBJ1-5; without DNA, the TCRdb call of TRBD1 cannot be checked. Germline V gene data show CDR1 as LNHNV and CDR2 as YYDKDF (reference sequence). This CDR3 is built from 17 residues. The CDR3 sequence is CATSRDRAFGGGQPQHF.

The chain employs TRBV7-2 and TRBJ1-2; the D call from TCRdb, TRBD1, cannot be confirmed without DNA. The CDR3 has 15 residues. Germline CDR1 reads SGHTA; CDR2 reads FQGNSA. CDR3: CASSLWTSGEGGYTF.

The V and J genes are TRBV7-2 and TRBJ2-3. The CDR3 loop spans 12 amino acids. The V gene's germline CDR1 is SGHTA and CDR2 FQGNSA. The CDR3 sequence: CASSLYTDTQYF.

The chain combines TRBV3-1 with TRBJ1-2; TCRdb selects TRBD1, and the lack of DNA leaves this call unchecked. Germline V gene lookup returns CDR1 LGHDT and CDR2 YNNKEL (reference sequence). This CDR3 has 17 residues. The CDR3 spells CASSRLGSVRGGEGYTF.

By frequency, this clonotype registers medium-sized. The chain joins TRBV28 to TRBJ1-2; absent DNA, TCRdb's TRBD1 call cannot be checked. Germline-derived CDR1 and CDR2 are MDHEN and SYDVKM. There are 11 residues in the CDR3. The CDR3 is CASSFHRGYTF.

In terms of frequency, this clonotype is large. The rearrangement links TRBV7-2 to TRBJ1-5. The CDR3 runs to 15 residues. Looked up from germline, CDR1 is SGHTA and CDR2 is FQGNSA. CDR3: CASSLGGIGNQPQHF.

This clonotype shows up as medium-sized by frequency. The V call is TRBV20-1, the J call TRBJ2-7; lacking DNA, the TRBD2 call made by TCRdb goes unchecked. This CDR3 is built from 14 residues. Germline loops: CDR1 DFQATT, CDR2 SNEGSKA (reference sequence). This CDR3 reads CSAMTGGSPYEQYF.

This sequence joins TRBV5-1 and TRBJ2-2. The CDR3 runs 13 residues. CDR1 is SGHRS, CDR2 YFSETQ, per germline. CDR3 residues: CASSQRQIGELFF.

By frequency, this clonotype is medium-sized. This chain links TRBV19 with TRBJ2-7; the D call of TRBD1 rests on TCRdb alone, since no DNA is present to check it. The CDR3 length is 15 residues. The germline CDR1 and CDR2 sequences are LNHDA and SQIVND (reference sequence). The CDR3: CASSNRGGRRDEQYF. The full variable domain, completed using reference TRBV19 and TRBJ2-7, is DGGITQSPKYLFRKEGQNVTLSCEQNLNHDAMYWYRQDPGQGLRLIYYSQIVNDFQKGDIAEGYSVSREKKESFPLTVTSAQKNPTAFYLCASSNRGGRRDEQYFGPGTRLTVT.

This clonotype is medium-sized by frequency. The chain uses TRBV7-9 and TRBJ1-6; TCRdb's assignment of TRBD1 cannot be checked, as there is no DNA. From germline, CDR1 is SEHNR and CDR2 FQNEAQ (reference sequence). This CDR3 contains 18 residues. The CDR3 sequence: CASSLAPGGASYNSPLHF.

This clonotype is deemed medium-sized by its frequency. The chain has TRBV6-5 and TRBJ1-1; with no DNA, the TCRdb D assignment of TRBD1 cannot be verified. The CDR3 sequence is 15 residues long. Germline CDR1 is MNHEY and CDR2 is SVGAGI. CDR3 protein: CASSQRTGRTVEAFF.

This clonotype shows up as medium-sized by frequency. This chain uses TRBV12-3 or TRBV12-4 with TRBJ1-1. This CDR3 contains 13 residues. This CDR3 is CASSLSGDTEAFF.

V and J are TRBV28 and TRBJ2-5; there is no DNA to check the TCRdb D call of TRBD2. This CDR3 has 12 amino acids. Germline lookup yields CDR1 MDHEN and CDR2 SYDVKM. CDR3 sequence: CASSSGGKTQYF.

The V call is TRBV7-6, the J call TRBJ1-1; as DNA is missing, the TRBD1 call by TCRdb cannot be tested. The germline gives CDR1 SGHVS, CDR2 FNYEAQ. The length of the CDR3 is 14 residues. CDR3: CASRVPGQGRAAFF.

This clonotype ranks as medium-sized in terms of frequency. This chain links TRBV7-3 with TRBJ2-6. The CDR3 runs to 16 residues. Germline values: CDR1 SGHTA, CDR2 FQGTGA. The CDR3 sequence: CASSLTPGSGANVLTF.

V usage is TRBV29-1 and J usage is TRBJ2-1; the TRBD2 assignment by TCRdb is unverifiable without DNA. From germline, CDR1 is SQVTM and CDR2 ANQGSEA. The length of the CDR3 is 12 residues. CDR3 region: CRAGESYNEQFF.

Frequency places this clonotype as medium-sized. The genes are TRBV12-3 or TRBV12-4 and TRBJ2-7. The CDR3 is made up of 14 amino acids. The CDR3 sequence is CASSSREASYEQYF.

This rearrangement joins TRBV9 to TRBJ1-3; TCRdb's D call of TRBD1 is untestable without DNA. The germline V gene encodes CDR1 SGDLS and CDR2 YYNGEE. The CDR3 runs to 15 residues. CDR3 region: CASSTQGIAGNTIYF.

This clonotype is called large based on its frequency. The chain links TRBV20-1 to TRBJ2-7; TCRdb reports TRBD2, a call that lacks DNA to check it against. The germline V gene has CDR1 DFQATT and CDR2 SNEGSKA (reference sequence). The CDR3 runs to 15 residues. The CDR3 loop reads CSASSSGGYSYEQYF.

This clonotype is identified as medium-sized from frequency. V and J are TRBV4-3 and TRBJ2-3. This CDR3 has 13 residues. The germline gives CDR1 LGHNA, CDR2 YSLEER. The CDR3 here is CASSQDQADTQYF.

In terms of frequency, this clonotype is medium-sized. The chain employs TRBV13 and TRBJ2-3. Germline V CDR1 and CDR2: PRHDT, FYEKMQ (reference sequence). The CDR3 runs to 12 residues. The CDR3 loop is CASSLWMLAQYF.

This clonotype is medium-sized by frequency. The gene calls are TRBV5-6 and TRBJ2-7; absent DNA, TCRdb's TRBD2 call cannot be checked. The CDR3 loop spans 14 amino acids. Germline-derived CDR1 and CDR2 are SGHDT and YYEEEE. The chain's CDR3 is CASRKTSGSYEQYF.

The rearrangement joins TRBV6-2 or TRBV6-3 to TRBJ2-3; TCRdb names TRBD2, which stays unverified in the absence of DNA. This CDR3 region has 16 residues. Per the germline V gene, CDR1 is MNHEY and CDR2 is SVGEGT. CDR3 sequence: CASNPQGLRGTDTQYF.

V and J are TRBV28 and TRBJ1-1; TCRdb designates TRBD1, a call that cannot be tested without DNA. Germline V gene sequence: CDR1 MDHEN, CDR2 SYDVKM. The CDR3 is 15 amino acids. CDR3 protein: CASSLWTGAGTEAFF.

The chain links TRBV20-1 to TRBJ1-4; lacking DNA, the TRBD1 call made by TCRdb goes unchecked. Germline V CDR1 and CDR2: DFQATT, SNEGSKA (reference sequence). The CDR3 has 15 amino acids. CDR3 protein: CSARIRGLFVEKLFF.

This clonotype is classed as medium-sized by frequency. This rearrangement joins TRBV5-1 to TRBJ2-3. The CDR3 is made up of 12 amino acids. Germline V gene data show CDR1 as SGHRS and CDR2 as YFSETQ. The chain's CDR3 is CASSLRTDTQYF. Supplemented by reference TRBV5-1 and TRBJ2-3, the full variable domain reads KAGVTQTPRYLIKTRGQQVTLSCSPISGHRSVSWYQQTPGQGLQFLFEYFSETQRNKGNFPGRFSGRQFSNSRSEMNVSTLELGDSALYLCASSLRTDTQYFGPGTRLTVL.

The gene calls are TRBV28 and TRBJ2-7; the TRBD1 assignment by TCRdb is unverifiable without DNA. This CDR3 has 13 amino acids. Germline V gene lookup returns CDR1 MDHEN and CDR2 SYDVKM. The CDR3 loop reads CASSVGQASEQYF.